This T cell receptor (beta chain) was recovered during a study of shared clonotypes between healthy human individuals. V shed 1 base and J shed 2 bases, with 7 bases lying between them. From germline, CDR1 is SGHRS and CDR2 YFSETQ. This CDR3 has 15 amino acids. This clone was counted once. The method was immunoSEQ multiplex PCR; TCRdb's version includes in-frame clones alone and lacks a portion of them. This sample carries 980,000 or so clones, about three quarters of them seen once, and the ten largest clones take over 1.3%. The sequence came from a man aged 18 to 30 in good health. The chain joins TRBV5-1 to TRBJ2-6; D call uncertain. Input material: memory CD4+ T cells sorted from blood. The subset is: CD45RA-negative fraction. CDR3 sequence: CASSLTPAGANVLTF. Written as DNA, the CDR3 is TGCGCCAGCAGCTTGACTCCAGCTGGGGCCAACGTCCTGACTTTC.